This record concerns one T cell receptor beta chain sequence. The sample holds many counts of this clonotype. This receptor's antigen is unknown. Base qualities are missing; no much larger clone stands one base away. The data were obtained in a study of Graves' ophthalmopathy and Graves' hyperthyroidism listed by TCRdb under 2018. Some background on the complete study: Stable hyperthyroidism was defined as no progression to ophthalmopathy within 18 months of follow-up. The study used TCR beta repertoire signatures to distinguish Graves' ophthalmopathy from Graves' hyperthyroidism and to predict progression to ophthalmopathy. In total, around 140 blood samples were TCR-sequenced: fewer than 50 ophthalmopathy, 80 or so hyperthyroidism and approximately 17 hyperthyroidism-to-ophthalmopathy patients. To explore V-J signatures distinguishing ophthalmopathy from hyperthyroidism, a discovery set of about a hundred patients (around 42 ophthalmopathy, 55 to 60 stable hyperthyroidism) was enrolled. The independent validation cohort included approximately 19 hyperthyroidism patients plus 17 patients who later progressed from hyperthyroidism to ophthalmopathy. In six hyperthyroidism patients, the T-cell repertoire of thyroid tissue was compared with the T-cell repertoire of blood. Following sample collection, hyperthyroidism patients were given methimazole at a starting dose of 30 mg daily, and ophthalmopathy patients were given high-dose intravenous methylprednisolone.

For repertoire sequencing, the TCR beta CDR3 regions were amplified from RNA transcripts. HTBI primers and the Qiagen OneStep RT-PCR kit were used in a first-round RT-PCR, which was followed by a second-round multiplex PCR, size selection and purification. The libraries underwent paired-end sequencing with 100 bp reads on an Illumina HiSeq2000. Regarding the original processing steps: SOAPnuke was used to process the reads, throwing out any read that had adapters, had uncalled bases, had a mean Phred below 15, or lacked an exact constant-primer or identifier match. High-quality paired reads were merged with COPE v1.2.5. Each unique nucleotide sequence was treated as a clonotype, and MiTCR v1.1 was used to align the clonotypes to the IMGT TRB V, D and J references. Analysis was restricted to V-J combinations with a frequency above 0.0001, which covered 99.2% of repertoires. A TCR clonal expansion and chaos score per V-J combination was defined as the ratio of F50 clonal expansion to chaos observed in the TCRdist matrix. Welch's t-statistics and random forest were used to reduce the features to 10 to 15 V-J combinations, which were then used as input to a naive Bayes classifier. The similarity between thyroid and blood repertoires was quantified using the Morisita-Horn index. Using fastp at Q25 and MiXCR, TCRdb reprocessed the public reads and kept productive beta chains. All rows with the same CDR3 protein become a single entry with the most common DNA and genes. Clone size and V and J calls follow TCRdb, not the original study. The table for this sample lists around 1,000,000 distinct CDR3 sequences; less than 45% of them were counted only once. The ten largest make up roughly 10% of the sample.

The CDR3 spans 13 residues, from the cysteine through the phenylalanine. Solely the CDR3 DNA is kept, with 39 bases framed from the first base. Via the germline V gene, CDR1 is SQVTM and CDR2 ANQGSEA. V lost 7 bases and J lost 5 bases, and the count of bases not matched to a germline gene is 9. Patients with hyperthyroidism were aged 18 to 65 years, had been newly diagnosed, and had a disease duration of less than 2 months. Patients with other autoimmune diseases, uncontrolled infections, pregnancy or lactation were excluded. Diagnosis relied on clinical symptoms, serum thyroxine, TRAb, thyroid ultrasound and orbital computed tomography. Total RNA was extracted with Trizol reagent and quality-checked on an Agilent 2100 Bioanalyzer. Overall study outcomes, separate from this receptor: No statistical method was used to set the sample size in advance, and the investigators knew which group each participant was assigned to. In validation, the model predicted ophthalmopathy progression with more than 55% sensitivity and roughly 72% specificity; fewer than 15 predicted patients were CT-confirmed with GO in a median of roughly 6.8 months. Ophthalmopathy was separated from stable hyperthyroidism by the 13-signature model with 87.88% sensitivity and 81% to 83% specificity in cross-validation and with 80%/75% in the test set. Most of the expanded thyroid clonotypes with a frequency above 0.001 were also detected in blood, and it was suggested that the thyroid immune response may be reflected by blood repertoires.

Sequenced sample: peripheral blood or thyroid tissue (not recorded which). The origin of this receptor is an adult man with Graves' hyperthyroidism. The chain couples TRBV29-1 to TRBJ2-7, and 9 bases in between align with TRBD1. The CDR3 has the sequence CSAWSGQGNEQYF. The sequenced DNA: TGCAGCGCTTGGTCGGGACAGGGTAACGAGCAGTACTTC.